Listed below are T cell receptor beta chains from one sample, sequenced in a study of OX40 agonist ivuxolimab in advanced cancers. Clones were read by immunoSEQ multiplex PCR, and TCRdb kept only the in-frame ones, dropping some. The sample lists about 55,000 clones; about nine tenths were seen once. Source: CD4+ or CD8+ T cells sorted from blood, taken in a trial of the OX40 agonist ivuxolimab. These receptors were collected from an adult with an advanced solid tumor such as melanoma, head and neck, liver or kidney cancer. The CDR3 runs from the conserved cysteine through the conserved F or W. The D gene is left open where the match is weak. Rows give clone size only sometimes, using once, few, many, or a class for an expanded clone.

V	size	D	J	CDR3	DNA
TRBV6-4	.	.	TRBJ2-1	CASSDPGTHNEQFF	TGTGCCAGCAGTGACCCGGGCACCCACAATGAGCAGTTCTTC
TRBV7-2	.	TRBD1	TRBJ2-7	CASTPDSAGQAGKQYF	TGTGCCAGCACACCCGACTCGGCGGGACAGGCAGGCAAGCAGTACTTC
TRBV5-4	.	TRBD2	TRBJ2-3	CASRSGTSGRSSTQYF	TGTGCCAGCAGGTCCGGGACTAGCGGGAGATCTAGTACGCAGTATTTT
TRBV19	.	.	TRBJ2-1	CASSIDQGGGALYNEQFF	TGTGCCAGTAGTATAGATCAAGGAGGGGGGGCCCTATACAATGAGCAGTTCTTC
TRBV10-3	.	TRBD2	TRBJ2-1	CATWNLAGENNEQFF	TGTGCCACCTGGAATCTAGCGGGAGAAAACAATGAGCAGTTCTTC
TRBV4-2	.	.	TRBJ2-6	CASSQITGAGANVLTF	TGTGCCAGCAGCCAAATCACCGGGGCTGGGGCCAACGTCCTGACTTTC
TRBV10-1	.	TRBD1	TRBJ2-5	CASSSGDSTQETQYF	TGCGCCAGCAGCTCTGGGGACAGCACTCAAGAGACCCAGTACTTC
TRBV27	.	TRBD2	TRBJ2-7	CASNGGGYEQYF	TGTGCCAGCAATGGCGGGGGCTACGAGCAGTACTTC
TRBV7-6	once	TRBD1	TRBJ2-3	CASSLRQGSTDTQYF	TGTGCCAGCAGCCTGAGACAGGGTAGCACAGATACGCAGTATTTT
TRBV10-3	.	TRBD2	TRBJ2-3	CAITASGRGTDTQYF	TGTGCCATCACGGCTAGCGGGAGAGGCACAGATACGCAGTATTTT
TRBV5-6	.	.	TRBJ2-1	CASSLAVNFEQFF	TGTGCCAGCAGCTTGGCCGTTAACTTTGAGCAGTTCTTC
TRBV2	.	TRBD2	TRBJ2-3	CASSAGTSFTDTQYF	TGTGCCAGCAGTGCCGGGACTAGCTTCACAGATACGCAGTATTTT
TRBV15	.	TRBD2	TRBJ2-7	CATSRGVTSSQHEQYF	TGTGCCACCAGCAGGGGTGTGACTAGCAGTCAGCACGAGCAGTACTTC
TRBV2	.	TRBD2	TRBJ2-2	CASSFAASGRANTGELFF	TGTGCCAGCAGTTTTGCCGCCAGCGGGAGGGCTAACACCGGGGAGCTGTTTTTT
TRBV5-1	.	.	TRBJ2-2	CASCPGRTGELFF	TGCGCCAGCTGCCCCGGGAGAACCGGGGAGCTGTTTTTT
TRBV7-9	.	.	TRBJ2-6	CASSLVGANVLTF	TGTGCCAGCAGCTTAGTGGGGGCCAACGTCCTGACTTTC
TRBV9	.	.	TRBJ2-1	CASSVGVTSSYNEQFF	TGTGCCAGCAGCGTAGGTGTGACTAGCTCCTACAATGAGCAGTTCTTC
TRBV5-1	.	TRBD2	TRBJ2-3	CASSPGLAGGSTDTQYF	TGCGCCAGCAGCCCGGGACTAGCGGGAGGGAGCACAGATACGCAGTATTTT
TRBV2	.	.	TRBJ1-4	CASSEGGEKLFF	TGTGCCAGCAGTGAAGGGGGGGAAAAACTGTTTTTT
TRBV6-5	.	.	TRBJ2-5	CASEFGRNKETQYF	TGTGCCAGCGAGTTTGGGCGTAATAAAGAGACCCAGTACTTC
TRBV4-2	.	.	TRBJ1-1	CASSQDLNTEAFF	TGTGCCAGCAGCCAAGACCTGAACACTGAAGCTTTCTTT
TRBV2	.	.	TRBJ2-5	CAGGVGPEETQYF	TGTGCCGGCGGGGTCGGGCCGGAAGAGACCCAGTACTTC
TRBV11-2	.	TRBD1	TRBJ2-7	CASSITGTGDPGQYF	TGTGCCAGCAGCATCACCGGGACAGGGGACCCCGGGCAGTACTTC
TRBV28	.	TRBD2	TRBJ2-1	CASSIGGSGSTYNEQFF	TGTGCCAGCAGCATAGGAGGAAGCGGGAGTACCTACAATGAGCAGTTCTTC
TRBV28	.	TRBD1	TRBJ1-2	CASSLKQGGNYGYTF	TGTGCCAGCAGTTTAAAACAGGGGGGTAACTATGGCTACACCTTC
TRBV9	.	TRBD1	TRBJ2-7	CASSGGGQGHGEQYF	TGTGCCAGCAGCGGTGGGGGACAGGGTCATGGCGAGCAGTACTTC
TRBV5-1	few	TRBD1	TRBJ1-2	CASSNGQGYGYTF	TGCGCCAGCAGCAATGGACAGGGCTACGGCTACACCTTC
TRBV7-9	.	.	TRBJ1-3	CASAGNSGNTIYF	TGTGCCAGCGCCGGGAACTCTGGAAACACCATATATTTT
TRBV6-4	.	TRBD2	TRBJ2-3	CASSDDGGRAPDTQYF	TGTGCCAGCAGTGACGACGGCGGGAGGGCTCCAGATACGCAGTATTTT
TRBV27	.	.	TRBJ2-2	CASTSIGQIFNTGELFF	TGTGCCAGCACGAGTATCGGACAGATATTTAACACCGGGGAGCTGTTTTTT
TRBV5-1	.	TRBD2	TRBJ2-1	CASSLSGTSAYNEQFF	TGCGCCAGCAGCCTATCCGGGACTAGCGCGTACAATGAGCAGTTCTTC
TRBV28	.	TRBD1	TRBJ1-1	CASSLEITTGVAEAFF	TGTGCCAGCAGTTTGGAGATCACGACAGGGGTTGCTGAAGCTTTCTTT
TRBV9	.	.	TRBJ1-5	CASSPGGLSNQPQHF	TGTGCCAGCAGCCCGGGGGGGCTAAGCAATCAGCCCCAGCATTTT
TRBV28	.	.	TRBJ1-2	CASSLAGESYGYTF	TGTGCCAGCAGTTTAGCAGGGGAGAGCTATGGCTACACCTTC
TRBV7-6	.	TRBD2	TRBJ2-2	CASSLAVSAGGLGTGELFF	TGTGCCAGCAGCTTAGCGGTCTCTGCGGGAGGGCTGGGCACCGGGGAGCTGTTTTTT
TRBV18	.	TRBD2	TRBJ2-1	CASSPMGLAGPSLNEQFF	TGTGCCAGCTCACCTATGGGACTAGCGGGACCGTCCCTCAATGAGCAGTTCTTC
TRBV5-1	.	.	TRBJ2-3	CASSAVGAGTDTQYF	TGCGCCAGCAGCGCAGTGGGGGCGGGCACAGATACGCAGTATTTT
TRBV9	.	.	TRBJ2-1	CASSVEWGNEQFF	TGTGCCAGCAGCGTAGAATGGGGTAATGAGCAGTTCTTC